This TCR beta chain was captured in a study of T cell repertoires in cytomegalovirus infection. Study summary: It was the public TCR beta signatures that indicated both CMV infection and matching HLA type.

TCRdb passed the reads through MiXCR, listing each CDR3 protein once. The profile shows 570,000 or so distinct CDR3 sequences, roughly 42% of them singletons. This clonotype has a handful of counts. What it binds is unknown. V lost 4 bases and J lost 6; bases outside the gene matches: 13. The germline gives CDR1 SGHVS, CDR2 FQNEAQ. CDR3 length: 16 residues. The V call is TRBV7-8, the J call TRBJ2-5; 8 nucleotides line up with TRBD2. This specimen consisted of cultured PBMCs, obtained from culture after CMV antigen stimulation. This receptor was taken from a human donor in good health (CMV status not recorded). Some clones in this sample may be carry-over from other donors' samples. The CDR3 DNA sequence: TGTGCCAGCAGCTATAGCGGGACTCTCGCAGGACAGACCCAGTACTTC. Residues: CASSYSGTLAGQTQYF.